Presented here are 17 T cell receptor beta chains from one specimen sequenced in a study of CD8 T cells in Susac syndrome. After extraction with the RNeasy kit, roughly 0.45 to 1 ug of the RNA was reverse transcribed using random hexamers. TCRdb passed the immunoSEQ multiplex PCR reads through MiXCR, listing each CDR3 protein once. The sample has about 80,000 distinct CDR3 sequences, just over 90% seen once; the top ten hold approximately 0.52%. The sample comprised CD4+ T cells from PBMCs. Source of these receptors: a human donor with Susac syndrome.

V gene TRBV5-6 combines with J gene TRBJ1-2, with a weak D call TRBD1 (5 bases). The germline V gene has CDR1 SGHDT and CDR2 YYEEEE. Trimming pared 4 bases from V and 5 bases from J, leaving 21 bases between. CDR3 length equals 16 residues. DNA of the CDR3: TGTGCCAGCAGCACACTCCGGCCTCAGGGAGGATATGGCTACACCTTC. Amino acid sequence: CASSTLRPQGGYGYTF.

This chain joins TRBV23-1 and TRBJ2-5; TRBD2 might be the D (6 bases). TRBV23-1 is reported as an ORF; its role is uncertain. V dropped 0 bases and J dropped 2 bases, with 13 bases sitting between them. The CDR3 runs 16 residues. CDR3 DNA sequence: TGCGCCAGCAGTCAATCTCGGGAGAGAGAACAAGAGACCCAGTACTTC. Amino acids: CASSQSREREQETQYF.

The chain employs TRBV7-2 and TRBJ2-1; 12 bases are a match to TRBD2. This CDR3 is built from 18 residues. The V segment lost 3 bases and the J segment 9 bases; nucleotides outside the gene matches: 15. In germline, CDR1 is SGHTA, CDR2 FQGNSA. The chain's CDR3 is CASSLGHPGTSGWGEQFF. Written as DNA, the CDR3 is TGTGCCAGCAGCTTGGGTCACCCCGGGACTAGCGGGTGGGGTGAGCAGTTCTTC.

CDR3 protein: CASSSPSGGVQYF. The CDR3 DNA reads TGTGCCAGCAGCAGTCCTAGCGGGGGGGTTCAGTACTTC. The V and J genes are TRBV5-7 and TRBJ2-4; 12 positions match TRBD2. TRBV5-7 is treated as an ORF (open reading frame) with a function not yet certain. V lost 4 bases to trimming and J lost 11 bases; unmatched junction nucleotides: 4. The CDR3 covers 13 residues.

This clonotype was detected only once. The rearrangement uses TRBV9 and TRBJ2-3; tentatively, D is TRBD1 (7 bases). This CDR3 is 15 amino acids long. With 2 bases removed from V and 1 base from J, the gap between germline ends came to 11 bases. Per germline, CDR1 SGDLS and CDR2 YYNGEE. The CDR3 nucleotides read TGTGCCAGCAGCGTCCAGGGGGGCGGCACAGATACGCAGTATTTT. Amino acids: CASSVQGGGTDTQYF.

This sequence joins TRBV7-6 and TRBJ2-3; 7 bases are shared with TRBD2. Germline lookup yields CDR1 SGHVS and CDR2 FNYEAQ. The CDR3 sequence is 16 residues long. The junction had 9 bases not matched to a gene; V was cut back by 4 bases and J by 2 bases. In nucleotides, the CDR3 is TGTGCCAGCAGCTGGGGTCCAGCGGGACCCACAGATACGCAGTATTTT. Translating gives CASSWGPAGPTDTQYF.

The V and J genes are TRBV12-3 or TRBV12-4 and TRBJ2-1, with 7 positions matching TRBD1. CDR3 length: 13 amino acids. V shed 11 bases and J 7 bases; nucleotides not matched to a gene: 11. CDR3: CAVARQGVNEQFF. The CDR3 DNA sequence: TGTGCCGTAGCCCGCCAGGGGGTGAATGAGCAGTTCTTC.

The V and J genes are TRBV2 and TRBJ2-7, with 7 bases matching TRBD1. CDR1 and CDR2 from the germline V gene are SNHLY and FYNNEI. This CDR3 spans 12 amino acids. J was trimmed by 4 bases and V by 11 bases; bases with no gene match: 8. The CDR3 spells CAGGQDFYEQYF. CDR3 coding DNA: TGTGCCGGAGGACAGGACTTTTACGAGCAGTACTTC. Variable domain in full (rest from reference TRBV2 and TRBJ2-7): EPEVTQTPSHQVTQMGQEVILRCVPISNHLYFYWYRQILGQKVEFLVSFYNNEISEKSEIFDDQFSVERPDGSNFTLKIRSTKLEDSAMYFCAGGQDFYEQYFGPGTRLTVT.

This clonotype has just one count. The chain links TRBV12-3 or TRBV12-4 to TRBJ2-7; 9 bases match TRBD1. This CDR3 comprises 15 residues. J gave up 2 bases and V 5 bases, and 7 bases lay outside the gene matches. The CDR3 sequence: CASSTMTGGAYEQYF. The CDR3 DNA reads as TGTGCCAGCAGTACCATGACAGGGGGGGCCTACGAGCAGTACTTC.

The chain has TRBV5-4 and TRBJ2-1; 8 bases agree with TRBD1. V gave up 2 bases and J gave up 6 bases; unmatched junction bases: 4. CDR3 size: 14 residues. CDR1 and CDR2 (germline): SGHNT, YYREEE (reference sequence). CDR3 residues: CASSLPGQANEQFF. CDR3 DNA sequence: TGTGCCAGCAGCTTACCGGGACAGGCCAATGAGCAGTTCTTC.

The CDR3 region is CASSPLMGVGTDTQYF. CDR3 DNA sequence: TGTGCCAGCAGCCCCCTTATGGGTGTTGGCACAGATACGCAGTATTTT. J is TRBJ2-3 and V is TRBV11-2; D remains ambiguous. CDR1 and CDR2 (germline): SGHAT, FQNNGV. The CDR3 loop spans 16 amino acids. V lost 5 bases and J lost 1, with 16 bases in between.

The rearrangement uses TRBV2 and TRBJ2-1; 9 bases align to TRBD2. The CDR3 covers 16 residues. Germline trimming cut 2 bases from V and 8 bases from J; bases unmatched to any gene: 10. Germline-derived CDR1 and CDR2 are SNHLY and FYNNEI. The CDR3 sequence: CASSEIAAGGRDEQFF. The DNA for the CDR3 is TGTGCCAGCAGTGAAATCGCAGCGGGGGGCAGGGATGAGCAGTTCTTC.

The chain has TRBV28 and TRBJ2-3; 8 bases agree with TRBD1. The CDR3 contains 13 residues. The V and J ends lost 2 bases and 8 bases, in that order; junction bases with no gene match: 3. Germline assignment: CDR1 MDHEN and CDR2 SYDVKM. CDR3 loop: CASSLQGAGTQYF. For the CDR3, the DNA is TGTGCCAGCAGTTTACAGGGGGCTGGTACGCAGTATTTT.

V gene TRBV14 combines with J gene TRBJ2-5; 9 positions agree with TRBD1. Per germline, CDR1 SGHDN and CDR2 FVKESK. The CDR3 runs to 13 residues. V gave up 5 bases and J gave up 6 bases; unmatched junction bases: 4. As DNA, the CDR3 is TGTGCCAGCAGCGGGACAGGGTTGAAGACCCAGTACTTC. Translating it yields CASSGTGLKTQYF.

The V and J genes are TRBV6-5 and TRBJ2-7, with TRBD1 identical over 9 bases. Germline CDR1 MNHEY, CDR2 SVGAGI. CDR3 length: 14 residues. Trimming cost V 6 bases and J 5 bases; bases outside gene matches: 8. DNA for the CDR3: TGTGCCAGCAGGACGGACAGGGGAAGGAACGAGCAGTACTTC. It translates to CASRTDRGRNEQYF.

This chain uses TRBV20-1 with TRBJ2-3; D remains unclear. CDR1 is DFQATT, CDR2 SNEGSKA, per germline (reference sequence). V was shortened by 3 bases and J by 0 bases, with 10 bases between the two germline ends. CDR3 length: 14 residues. Here the CDR3 reads CSASTATSTDTQYF. The CDR3 coding sequence is TGCAGTGCTAGTACCGCGACTAGCACAGATACGCAGTATTTT.

This chain uses TRBV2 with TRBJ2-7; a possible D gene is TRBD2 (6 bases). V lost 3 bases and J lost 7, with 16 bases in between. The CDR3 is made up of 14 amino acids. Germline lookup yields CDR1 SNHLY and CDR2 FYNNEI. This CDR3 is CASSDEPRGMEQYF. CDR3 DNA sequence: TGTGCCAGCAGTGATGAACCTCGGGGGATGGAGCAGTACTTC.